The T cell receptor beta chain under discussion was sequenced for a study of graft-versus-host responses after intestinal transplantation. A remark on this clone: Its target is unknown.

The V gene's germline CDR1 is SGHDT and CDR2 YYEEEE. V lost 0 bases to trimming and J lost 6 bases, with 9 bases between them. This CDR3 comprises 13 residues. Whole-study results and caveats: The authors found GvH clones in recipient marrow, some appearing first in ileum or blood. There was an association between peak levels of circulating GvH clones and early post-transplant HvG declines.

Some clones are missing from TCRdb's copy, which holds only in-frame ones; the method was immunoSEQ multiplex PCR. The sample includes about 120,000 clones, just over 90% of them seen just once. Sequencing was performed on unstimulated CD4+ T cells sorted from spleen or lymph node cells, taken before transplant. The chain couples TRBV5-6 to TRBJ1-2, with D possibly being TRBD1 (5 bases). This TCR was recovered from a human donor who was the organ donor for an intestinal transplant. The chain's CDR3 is CASSLVAGDGYTF. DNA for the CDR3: TGTGCCAGCAGCTTGGTAGCGGGGGATGGCTACACCTTC.